What follows is one T cell receptor beta chain and its context. What it binds is unknown. The sample belongs to a study of identical twins. The study's findings and limits: Twins shared beta out-of-frame sequences in excess, but this excess was weaker.

TCRdb passed the 5' RACE reads through MiXCR, listing each CDR3 protein once. The sample yields around 570,000 distinct CDR3 sequences, nearly 10% seen once. The sample also formed part of further work on yellow fever vaccine responses in identical twins.

Sequencing used PBMCs. The source of this sequence is a woman in her late teens or twenties in good health.

The CDR3 DNA reads as TGTGCCAGCAGCCCGCGGACAGGGGCTGGGGCCAACGTCCTGACTTTC. Its protein is CASSPRTGAGANVLTF. The genes are TRBV4-2 and TRBJ2-6; 9 bases align to TRBD1. The CDR3 sequence is 16 residues long. Germline assignment: CDR1 LGHNA and CDR2 YNFKEQ. V lost 4 bases and J lost 2; bases outside the gene matches: 3.